These 20 T cell receptor beta chains came from one sample sequenced in a study of T cell repertoires in cytomegalovirus infection. For these receptors, no antigen is known. One entry per CDR3 protein results from TCRdb running MiXCR on the reads. The sample gives 75,000 to 100,000 distinct CDR3 sequences, 25% to 35% of which show up once; 71% is in the top ten. Material: CD8+ T cells from cultured PBMCs, obtained from culture after CMV antigen stimulation. All receptors derive from a human donor in good health (CMV status not recorded). Some clones in this sample may be carry-over from other donors' samples.

In its sample, this clonotype was seen a few times. V and J are TRBV20-1 and TRBJ2-5, with TRBD2 matching over 12 bases. V lost 0 bases, J lost 7 bases, and 9 bases stayed unmatched. Germline CDR1 reads DFQATT; CDR2 reads SNEGSKA (reference sequence). This CDR3 comprises 16 residues. The CDR3 region is CSARDRRTSGAGTQYF. DNA for the CDR3: TGCAGTGCTAGAGATAGAAGGACTAGCGGGGCCGGGACCCAGTACTTC.

Details on this clonotype: A read error may explain this, as a much larger clone is one base away. The rearrangement links TRBV7-8 to TRBJ1-2; 10 nucleotides match TRBD1. This CDR3 contains 14 residues. CDR1 is SGHVS and CDR2 is FQNEAQ in the germline V gene. CDR3 DNA sequence: TGTACCAGCAGCTCGGGACAGGGGAACTATGGCTACACCTTC. Translating gives CTSSSGQGNYGYTF.

This clonotype was detected many times. J is TRBJ2-7 and V is TRBV19; possible D gene TRBD1, 6 bases. Per germline, CDR1 LNHDA and CDR2 SQIVND (reference sequence). Trimming shortened V by 10 bases and J by 3 bases, and 16 bases separated the two germline ends. The CDR3 consists of 13 residues. For the CDR3, the DNA is TGTGCCACCCTGGACAGACTAAACTACGAGCAGTACTTC. Translating it yields CATLDRLNYEQYF.

Only a few counts were recorded for this clonotype. V gene TRBV28 combines with J gene TRBJ2-7; D remains ambiguous. CDR1 and CDR2 from the germline V gene are MDHEN and SYDVKM. The V gene lost 3 bases and the J gene lost 0 bases, with 6 bases spanning the gap. CDR3 length equals 13 residues. The CDR3 sequence is CASSLSFSYEQYF. As DNA, the CDR3 is TGTGCCAGCAGTTTGAGCTTCTCCTACGAGCAGTACTTC.

This clonotype has only a few counts. V gene TRBV28 combines with J gene TRBJ2-3, with a possible D match to TRBD1 (5 bases). The CDR3 loop spans 15 amino acids. The germline CDR1 and CDR2 sequences are MDHEN and SYDVKM. Trimming stripped 6 bases from V and 0 bases from J, with 13 bases between. The CDR3 spells CASSLRQTSTDTQYF. Here the CDR3 DNA reads TGTGCCAGCAGCCTAAGACAGACTAGCACAGATACGCAGTATTTT.

This clonotype was counted between two and nine times. The chain recombines TRBV11-2 with TRBJ2-1; the match to TRBD1 covers 8 bases. With 4 bases clipped from V and 8 bases from J, the junction kept 7 bases outside the gene matches. The CDR3 has 14 residues. CDR1 and CDR2 from the germline V gene are SGHAT and FQNNGV. The CDR3 sequence is CASSWGQGAYEQFF. As DNA, the CDR3 is TGTGCCAGCAGCTGGGGTCAGGGGGCATATGAGCAGTTCTTC.

The J gene is TRBJ2-3, the V gene TRBV6-5; 8 nucleotides line up with TRBD2. V lost 5 bases to trimming and J lost 3 bases; unmatched junction nucleotides: 19. CDR1 is MNHEY and CDR2 is SVGAGI in the germline V gene. The CDR3 has 19 amino acids. The chain's CDR3 is CASSVSSGGYLVNTDTQYF. Here the CDR3 DNA reads TGTGCCAGCAGTGTATCGAGCGGGGGATACCTAGTGAATACAGATACGCAGTATTTT.

This chain joins TRBV9 and TRBJ2-3; the match to TRBD1 covers 7 bases. V was pared by 3 bases and J by 4 bases, with 8 bases of the junction left unmatched. From germline, CDR1 is SGDLS and CDR2 YYNGEE. The CDR3 spans 15 residues. The CDR3 nucleotides are TGTGCCAGCAGCGCCTACAGGGGAACGGCAGATACGCAGTATTTT. It is translated as CASSAYRGTADTQYF.

The chain carries TRBV5-1 and TRBJ1-4; D is perhaps TRBD1 (6 bases). The CDR3 extends over 14 amino acids. CDR1 SGHRS and CDR2 YFSETQ come from the germline V gene. V lost 3 bases and J lost 5, with 11 bases in between. The CDR3 nucleotides read TGCGCCAGCAGCTGGGCACAGGGAAATGAAAAACTGTTTTTT. Translating it yields CASSWAQGNEKLFF.

The table lists this clonotype with many counts. The chain couples TRBV7-9 to TRBJ2-3, with 8 bases fitting TRBD2. With 3 bases clipped from V and 4 bases from J, the junction kept 6 bases outside the gene matches. This CDR3 comprises 15 residues. The germline CDR1 and CDR2 sequences are SEHNR and FQNEAQ (reference sequence). The CDR3 loop reads CASSFYGGASDTQYF. The CDR3 nucleotides read TGTGCCAGCAGCTTTTACGGGGGGGCCTCAGATACGCAGTATTTT.

This clonotype was observed at least ten times. The V call is TRBV7-8, the J call TRBJ2-1; no firm D call. The V and J ends lost 5 bases and 2 bases respectively, with 13 bases between them. The V gene's germline CDR1 is SGHVS and CDR2 FQNEAQ. The CDR3 is 15 residues long. In DNA, the CDR3 is TGTGCCAGCAGCCCCTCCAAAGCGCCCTACAATGAGCAGTTCTTC. Its protein product is CASSPSKAPYNEQFF.

The rearrangement links TRBV2 to TRBJ2-5; 11 bases are a match to TRBD2. The V segment lost 4 bases and the J segment 5 bases; nucleotides outside the gene matches: 9. CDR3 length: 16 residues. CDR1 and CDR2 (germline): SNHLY, FYNNEI. CDR3 DNA sequence: TGTGCCAGCAGTGGAGTAGCGGGGGGGCCAGGGGAGACCCAGTACTTC. It encodes CASSGVAGGPGETQYF.

This chain connects TRBV6-1 to TRBJ2-5; 10 bases fit TRBD2. Germline trimming cut 1 base from V and 4 bases from J; bases unmatched to any gene: 3. Germline V gene lookup returns CDR1 MNHNS and CDR2 SASEGT. The CDR3 has 15 amino acids. The CDR3, as DNA: TGTGCCAGCAGTGAAGAAGCGGGGGGGCCAGAGACCCAGTACTTC. Its protein product is CASSEEAGGPETQYF.

The chain combines TRBV12-3 or TRBV12-4 with TRBJ2-5; maybe TRBD2 (5 bases). V was clipped by 2 bases and J by 1 base, with 8 bases between them. CDR3 length equals 14 residues. The CDR3, as DNA: TGTGCCAGCAGTTTAAGCGGAAGCCAAGAGACCCAGTACTTC. It is translated as CASSLSGSQETQYF.

V and J are TRBV28 and TRBJ2-3, with D possibly matching TRBD2 (5 bases). V lost 3 bases and J 6 bases, leaving 10 bases between the germline ends. The germline CDR1 and CDR2 sequences are MDHEN and SYDVKM. This CDR3 is 13 amino acids long. CDR3 residues: CASSFRGVDTQYF. DNA for the CDR3: TGTGCCAGCAGTTTTCGGGGTGTTGATACGCAGTATTTT.

This clonotype was counted at least ten times. The chain has TRBV6-6 and TRBJ2-7, with D unclear. Germline V gives CDR1 MNHNY, CDR2 SVGAGI (reference sequence). There are 15 residues in the CDR3. V was trimmed by 2 bases and J by 3 bases, leaving 14 bases between them. The CDR3 reads CASSYPLLQGYEQYF. CDR3 coding DNA: TGTGCCAGCAGTTACCCCCTTCTCCAAGGCTACGAGCAGTACTTC.

This clonotype showed up many times. The chain has TRBV7-2 and TRBJ1-5, with 8 bases identical to TRBD1. This CDR3 contains 15 residues. Germline CDR1 and CDR2: SGHTA and FQGNSA. Unmatched junction bases numbered 8, after V lost 4 bases and J lost 6 bases. The chain's CDR3 is CASSSHMTGVQPQHF. In DNA, the CDR3 is TGTGCCAGCAGCTCCCACATGACAGGGGTTCAGCCCCAGCATTTT.

This clonotype was seen at least ten times. This rearrangement joins TRBV7-9 to TRBJ1-2, with D possibly being TRBD1 (5 bases). Trimming shortened V by 2 bases and J by 2 bases, and 9 bases separated the two germline ends. Germline V gene lookup returns CDR1 SEHNR and CDR2 FQNEAQ (reference sequence). The length of the CDR3 is 14 residues. The CDR3 DNA reads TGTGCCAGCAGCTTATCAGGGTTCAACTATGGCTACACCTTC. Protein product: CASSLSGFNYGYTF.

This clonotype was seen ten or more times. This rearrangement joins TRBV7-7 to TRBJ2-3; a possible D gene is TRBD1 (5 bases). Per the germline V gene, CDR1 is SSHAT and CDR2 is FNYEAQ (reference sequence). The CDR3 runs to 13 residues. V was shortened by 4 bases and J by 5 bases, with 10 bases between the two germline ends. The CDR3 spells CASSYLQGDTQYF. As DNA, the CDR3 is TGTGCCAGCAGCTACCTGCAGGGAGATACGCAGTATTTT.

A few counts support this clonotype. V is TRBV13 and J is TRBJ1-6; D may be TRBD1 (6 bases). The CDR3 totals 15 residues. The germline gives CDR1 PRHDT, CDR2 FYEKMQ (reference sequence). V lost 5 bases and J lost 5, with 13 bases in between. CDR3 in amino acids: CASSRAGQNNSPLHF. The CDR3 DNA is TGTGCCAGCAGCCGTGCTGGACAGAATAATTCACCCCTCCACTTT.